The 32 T cell receptor beta chains given below trace back to one sample, sequenced in a study of T-cell memory formation after mild COVID-19. Each CDR3 protein is one row after TCRdb ran MiXCR on the 5' RACE reads. The repertoire has approximately 300,000 distinct CDR3 sequences, approximately 16% of them found once; the top ten carry 20% to 25%. The sequencing sample was made of PBMCs or a T cell subset sorted from them (not recorded which). All receptors come from a young man who had mild COVID-19 (a few samples of this study predate the infection). Cell type and time point are not known.

This clonotype was seen only a few times. The V and J genes are TRBV7-3 and TRBJ1-6; 7 bases are a match to TRBD1. The CDR3 spans 15 residues. Unmatched junction bases numbered 8, after V lost 4 bases and J lost 8 bases. Germline CDR1 SGHTA, CDR2 FQGTGA. The CDR3 DNA follows: TGTGCCAGCAGCTCCTCCGGGACAGCGTATTCACCCCTCCACTTT. Translated, it gives CASSSSGTAYSPLHF.

The chain carries TRBV7-9 and TRBJ1-6, with TRBD1 matching 7 bases. V lost 3 bases to trimming and J lost 10 bases; unmatched junction nucleotides: 6. The CDR3 spans 14 residues. Germline V gives CDR1 SEHNR, CDR2 FQNEAQ (reference sequence). CDR3 DNA sequence: TGTGCCAGCAGCTTCGAGGGGGCCAGGTCACCCCTCCACTTT. It translates to CASSFEGARSPLHF.

This clonotype was detected ten times or more. The chain combines TRBV7-2 with TRBJ2-4; D remains ambiguous. CDR3 length: 11 amino acids. Looked up from germline, CDR1 is SGHTA and CDR2 is FQGNSA. V shed 1 base and J shed 8 bases, with 3 bases lying between them. The CDR3 DNA is TGTGCCAGCAGCTTAGGGGACATTCAGTACTTC. Protein sequence: CASSLGDIQYF.

The chain couples TRBV5-1 to TRBJ2-3; 8 positions agree with TRBD2. CDR3 length: 15 amino acids. V shed 3 bases and J 2 bases; nucleotides not matched to a gene: 5. From germline, CDR1 is SGHRS and CDR2 YFSETQ. The CDR3 sequence is CASSSGLAYTDTQYF. CDR3 bases: TGCGCCAGCAGCTCAGGACTAGCTTACACAGATACGCAGTATTTT.

This clonotype was recorded at least ten times. The chain joins TRBV10-3 to TRBJ2-3, with D perhaps TRBD2 (7 bases). V was shortened by 2 bases and J by 7 bases, with 13 bases between the two germline ends. The CDR3 is 14 amino acids. Germline values: CDR1 ENHRY, CDR2 SYGVKD. As DNA, the CDR3 is TGTGCCATCAGTGAGAGGGGGGGAGTATATACGCAGTATTTT. This codes for CAISERGGVYTQYF.

The CDR3 DNA is TGTGCCAGCAGGGAATACACAGATACGCAGTATTTT. Protein product: CASREYTDTQYF. The chain is built from TRBV2 and TRBJ2-3; D not certain. The CDR3 is 12 amino acids. In germline, CDR1 is SNHLY, CDR2 FYNNEI. Trimming took off 6 bases at V and 2 bases at J, with 6 bases between the two ends.

The chain employs TRBV6-5 and TRBJ1-5; no firm D call. The CDR3 runs to 12 residues. The germline V gene encodes CDR1 MNHEY and CDR2 SVGAGI. Trimming took off 0 bases at V and 15 bases at J, with 12 bases between the two ends. The CDR3 sequence: CASSYSDGIPHF. As DNA, the CDR3 is TGTGCCAGCAGTTACTCGGACGGGATTCCGCATTTT.

This clonotype came up a few times. The gene calls are TRBV7-8 and TRBJ2-5, with a possible D match to TRBD1 (6 bases). This CDR3 spans 14 amino acids. Germline V lookup: CDR1 SGHVS, CDR2 FQNEAQ. Trimming shortened V by 0 bases and J by 7 bases, and 12 bases separated the two germline ends. The CDR3 DNA reads as TGTGCCAGCAGCTTAGCGGCAGGGGTGGGGACCCAGTACTTC. Translation: CASSLAAGVGTQYF. Full variable domain (remainder filled in from reference TRBV7-8 and TRBJ2-5): GAGVSQSPRYKVAKRGQDVALRCDPISGHVSLFWYQQALGQGPEFLTYFQNEAQLDKSGLPSDRFFAERPEGSVSTLKIQRTQQEDSAVYLCASSLAAGVGTQYFGPGTRLLVL.

This clonotype was counted between two and nine times. This rearrangement joins TRBV27 to TRBJ2-3; D remains unclear. Germline values: CDR1 MNHEY, CDR2 SMNVEV (reference sequence). Trimming took off 6 bases at V and 5 bases at J, with 15 bases between the two ends. This CDR3 comprises 14 residues. CDR3 DNA sequence: TGTGCCAGCAGGGCAATCATCTCAGGAGATACGCAGTATTTT. It specifies CASRAIISGDTQYF.

This clonotype was counted only a few times. The chain is built from TRBV15 and TRBJ1-1; maybe TRBD1 (5 bases). V was shortened by 0 bases and J by 7 bases, with 15 bases between the two germline ends. Germline values: CDR1 LNHNV, CDR2 YYDKDF (reference sequence). The CDR3 sequence is 15 residues long. CDR3 region: CATSRDPSGGSEAFF. For the CDR3, the DNA is TGTGCCACCAGCAGAGATCCGTCGGGGGGAAGTGAAGCTTTCTTT.

The chain combines TRBV6-5 with TRBJ2-7; D may be TRBD1 or TRBD2 (5 bases each). From germline, CDR1 is MNHEY and CDR2 SVGAGI. The CDR3 is 14 amino acids. The germline V and J ends were trimmed by 6 bases and 5 bases, with 17 bases remaining between them. The DNA for the CDR3 is TGTGCCAGCAGCCAGAGGTCGAGGGGCGACGAGCAGTACTTC. It specifies CASSQRSRGDEQYF.

This chain joins TRBV30 and TRBJ2-1; D not certain. The V end was cut by 0 bases, the J end by 4 bases, with 7 bases between. Germline V CDR1 and CDR2: GTSNPN, SVGIG (reference sequence). CDR3 length: 13 amino acids. CDR3 in DNA: TGTGCCTGGAGTGTAGCCGTATACAATGAGCAGTTCTTC. It codes for CAWSVAVYNEQFF.

V and J are TRBV6-5 and TRBJ2-1, with D perhaps being TRBD1 or TRBD2 (5 bases each). The CDR3 loop spans 15 amino acids. Germline values: CDR1 MNHEY, CDR2 SVGAGI. V shed 10 bases and J shed 2 bases, with 18 bases lying between them. CDR3 protein: CATSYRDEPYNEQFF. The CDR3 coding sequence is TGTGCCACCTCCTACCGGGACGAACCCTACAATGAGCAGTTCTTC.

This clonotype has only a few counts. This chain links TRBV10-2 with TRBJ1-1; TRBD1 aligns across 8 bases. The CDR3 is 14 residues long. Germline CDR1 reads WSHSY; CDR2 reads SAAADI. V lost 6 bases to trimming and J lost 0 bases; unmatched junction nucleotides: 3. CDR3 sequence: CASRPDRVNTEAFF. CDR3 sequence (DNA): TGCGCCAGCAGGCCGGACAGGGTGAACACTGAAGCTTTCTTT.

CDR3 loop: CAISEGGEETQYF. The DNA of the CDR3 is TGTGCCATCAGTGAGGGCGGCGAAGAGACCCAGTACTTC. The chain links TRBV10-3 to TRBJ2-5; D is unresolved. Germline loops: CDR1 ENHRY, CDR2 SYGVKD. The CDR3 is 13 residues long. The ends were cut back, 2 bases at V and 3 bases at J, with 7 bases in the middle.

This clonotype was recorded a few times. The V call is TRBV5-1, the J call TRBJ2-5; D might be TRBD1 (6 bases). V dropped 4 bases and J dropped 3 bases, with 16 bases sitting between them. The V gene's germline CDR1 is SGHRS and CDR2 YFSETQ. CDR3 length: 15 amino acids. The CDR3 protein is CASSKGVQSKETQYF. In DNA form, the CDR3 reads TGCGCCAGCAGCAAGGGGGTTCAATCCAAAGAGACCCAGTACTTC.

At least ten counts were recorded for this clonotype. The chain joins TRBV7-2 to TRBJ1-1; D perhaps matches TRBD1 (6 bases). This CDR3 has 14 amino acids. Trimming removed 5 bases from V and 2 bases from J, with 12 bases in between. Germline values: CDR1 SGHTA, CDR2 FQGNSA. The CDR3 DNA follows: TGTGCCAGCAGCCGACAGGTTAGCAACACTGAAGCTTTCTTT. Encoded protein: CASSRQVSNTEAFF.

This clonotype was detected a few times. In DNA form, the CDR3 reads TGTGCCAGCAGTTTACAGGTTCTGGCAGATACGCAGTATTTT. It is translated as CASSLQVLADTQYF. The V gene is TRBV6-6, the J gene TRBJ2-3; D possibly corresponds to TRBD1 (5 bases). The V end was cut by 4 bases, the J end by 4 bases, with 12 bases between. Germline loops: CDR1 MNHNY, CDR2 SVGAGI (reference sequence). The CDR3 extends over 14 amino acids.

Only a few counts were recorded for this clonotype. This sequence joins TRBV5-5 and TRBJ2-7; TRBD1 agrees at 9 bases. Looked up from germline, CDR1 is SGHKS and CDR2 is YYEKEE (reference sequence). This CDR3 is built from 15 residues. V lost 4 bases, J lost 5 bases, and 10 bases stayed unmatched. For the CDR3, the DNA is TGTGCCAGCAGCCACGGGACAGGGCGAACCCACGAGCAGTACGTC. Amino acid sequence: CASSHGTGRTHEQYV.

This clonotype was detected a few times. The CDR3 coding sequence is TGTGCCAGCAGTTGGGCCCCCGACAGGGGAGGTTCCTACGAGCAGTACTTC. Translated, it gives CASSWAPDRGGSYEQYF. V is TRBV6-2 or TRBV6-3 and J is TRBJ2-7; 8 positions agree with TRBD1. Germline-derived CDR1 and CDR2 are MNHEY and SVGEGT. V shed 4 bases, J shed 1 base, and the junction held 12 bases outside the gene matches. CDR3 length: 17 residues.

The chain couples TRBV7-9 to TRBJ1-2, with TRBD1 as a possible D gene (5 bases). Trimming removed 0 bases from V and 4 bases from J, with 12 bases in between. This CDR3 has 15 amino acids. Germline CDR1 SEHNR, CDR2 FQNEAQ (reference sequence). In DNA form, the CDR3 reads TGTGCCAGCAGCTTAGCAGGTCCAGGGTCCTATGGCTACACCTTC. It codes for CASSLAGPGSYGYTF. The full variable domain, in which reference TRBV7-9 and TRBJ1-2 provide the parts outside the CDR3, is DTGVSQNPRHKITKRGQNVTFRCDPISEHNRLYWYRQTLGQGPEFLTYFQNEAQLEKSRLLSDRFSAERPKGSFSTLEIQRTEQGDSAMYLCASSLAGPGSYGYTFGSGTRLTVV.

The sample holds a few counts of this clonotype. The chain uses TRBV18 and TRBJ1-3; 8 positions match TRBD1. The length of the CDR3 is 17 residues. Trimming cost V 3 bases and J 2 bases; bases outside gene matches: 9. Per the germline V gene, CDR1 is KGHSH and CDR2 is LQKENI. The CDR3 here is CASSPLPWTGPGNTIYF. The DNA of the CDR3 is TGTGCCAGCTCACCTCTTCCTTGGACAGGGCCTGGAAACACCATATATTTT.

The chain employs TRBV6-5 and TRBJ2-2; D remains ambiguous. V was shortened by 2 bases and J by 3 bases, with 10 bases between the two germline ends. CDR1 and CDR2 from the germline V gene are MNHEY and SVGAGI. The CDR3 has 15 amino acids. The CDR3 sequence is CASSYMAGDTGELFF. The CDR3 DNA reads as TGTGCCAGCAGTTACATGGCAGGAGACACCGGGGAGCTGTTTTTT.

This clonotype occurred a few times. This sequence joins TRBV7-3 and TRBJ1-6; 8 positions agree with TRBD1. The CDR3 is 15 residues long. V shed 5 bases, J shed 9 bases, and the junction held 9 bases outside the gene matches. In germline, CDR1 is SGHTA, CDR2 FQGTGA. DNA of the CDR3: TGTGCCAGCAGCCAGCGACAGGGGATTGGTTCACCCCTCCACTTT. The encoded protein is CASSQRQGIGSPLHF.

The chain is built from TRBV6-1 and TRBJ1-1; D unresolved. CDR3 length equals 14 residues. Between the trimmed V and J ends, which lost 3 bases and 4 bases, there was a span of 12 bases. Per the germline V gene, CDR1 is MNHNS and CDR2 is SASEGT. In DNA, the CDR3 is TGTGCCAGCAGTGACGATATATGGAGCACTGAAGCTTTCTTT. Translation: CASSDDIWSTEAFF.

The sample holds many counts of this clonotype. The rearrangement joins TRBV7-9 to TRBJ1-2; D is unresolved. CDR1 SEHNR and CDR2 FQNEAQ come from the germline V gene (reference sequence). There are 14 residues in the CDR3. V lost 5 bases and J 9 bases, leaving 19 bases between the germline ends. This CDR3 reads CASSHLSDWPRYTF. For the CDR3, the DNA is TGTGCCAGCAGCCACCTTTCAGACTGGCCCCGCTACACCTTC.

This sequence joins TRBV5-1 and TRBJ2-5; 8 nucleotides line up with TRBD2. V shed 5 bases, J shed 3 bases, and the junction held 6 bases outside the gene matches. Germline assignment: CDR1 SGHRS and CDR2 YFSETQ. The length of the CDR3 is 14 residues. CDR3 coding DNA: TGCGCCAGCAGTTCACGGGGGGGTGAAGAGACCCAGTACTTC. Protein sequence: CASSSRGGEETQYF. The full variable domain, in which reference TRBV5-1 and TRBJ2-5 provide the parts outside the CDR3, is KAGVTQTPRYLIKTRGQQVTLSCSPISGHRSVSWYQQTPGQGLQFLFEYFSETQRNKGNFPGRFSGRQFSNSRSEMNVSTLELGDSALYLCASSSRGGEETQYFGPGTRLLVL.

The chain has TRBV12-3 or TRBV12-4 and TRBJ1-2; D not certain. This CDR3 is 15 amino acids long. Trimming cost V 5 bases and J 0 bases, with 13 bases left between them. CDR3 DNA: TGTGCCAGCAGTCCCTATGAGGATGCTAACTATGGCTACACCTTC. Its protein is CASSPYEDANYGYTF.

The chain combines TRBV7-2 with TRBJ2-5, with 10 bases identical to TRBD2. Germline V gene data show CDR1 as SGHTA and CDR2 as FQGNSA. The V gene end was trimmed by 2 bases and the J gene end by 5 bases; junction bases not matched to a gene: 8. The CDR3 sequence is 16 residues long. The CDR3 loop reads CASSLQASGGGETQYF. The CDR3 nucleotides are TGTGCCAGCAGCTTACAGGCTAGCGGGGGCGGGGAGACCCAGTACTTC.

The J gene is TRBJ1-2, the V gene TRBV5-1; maybe TRBD1 (5 bases). Germline V gene sequence: CDR1 SGHRS, CDR2 YFSETQ. This CDR3 is 13 amino acids long. Trimming left V 0 bases short and J 7 bases short, with 10 bases between. This CDR3 reads CASSLVEGTGYTF. The CDR3 region has the DNA TGCGCCAGCAGCTTGGTAGAGGGGACTGGCTACACCTTC.

This clonotype was seen a handful of times. The chain uses TRBV4-3 and TRBJ2-7; D uncertain. V was trimmed by 0 bases and J by 0 bases, leaving 9 bases between them. Germline V gene sequence: CDR1 LGHNA, CDR2 YSLEER. The CDR3 contains 15 residues. CDR3 in DNA: TGCGCCAGCAGCCAAGATAGGCGCAACTCCTACGAGCAGTACTTC. It translates to CASSQDRRNSYEQYF.

The chain links TRBV7-9 to TRBJ2-2; a weak D match, TRBD2 (6 bases). The CDR3 sequence is 16 residues long. CDR1 and CDR2 from the germline V gene are SEHNR and FQNEAQ (reference sequence). V was trimmed by 5 bases and J by 3 bases, leaving 16 bases between them. The CDR3 sequence: CASSPKRRVDTGELFF. The CDR3 region has the DNA TGTGCCAGCAGCCCTAAGCGGAGGGTCGACACCGGGGAGCTGTTTTTT.